The entry below gives a single T cell receptor beta chain sequence along with its context. The data were taken from a study of shared clonotypes between healthy human individuals. Study-level background: Per donor, CD8 memory used one plate, CD8 naive used two, CD4 memory used three and CD4 naive used three.

The CDR3 is 13 amino acids. Germline loops: CDR1 KGHSH, CDR2 LQKENI. Trimming left V 0 bases short and J 9 bases short, with 11 bases between. Sequencing was performed with immunoSEQ multiplex PCR; in TCRdb, only in-frame clones are kept and a portion is missing. The sample shows over a million clones, around 74% of them seen only once. The receptor's source is a man between 18 and 35 years old in good health. Sequenced: memory CD4+ T cells sorted from blood. Subset: CD45RA-negative fraction. The chain is built from TRBV18 and TRBJ2-5; TRBD1 is a possible D gene (6 bases). The CDR3 coding sequence is TGTGCCAGCTCACCACCAATCCGACAGGCCCAGTACTTC. Protein product: CASSPPIRQAQYF.